The sequence of this T cell receptor beta chain was determined in a study of cytomegalovirus exposure and HLA in healthy donors. CDR1 and CDR2 from the germline V gene are MNHEY and SMNVEV (reference sequence). CDR3 length: 15 amino acids. V lost 5 bases, J lost 4 bases, and 17 bases lay in between. PCR used 60 Vbeta primers and 13 Jbeta primers. Produced via immunoSEQ multiplex PCR; TCRdb's table is partial and in-frame only. This sample carries approximately 54,000 clones, less than 85% of them seen once, and the ten largest clones take around 2.9%. Notes on the study in general: The study listed approximately 160 cytomegalovirus-associated TCR beta chains. According to an earlier analysis, most TCR beta V segments yielded productive rearrangements about 87% or about 30% of the time. Most subjects had HLA-A and HLA-B alleles reportedly predicted accurately by TCR beta sequences. In vitro assays verified that a few CMV-associated chains recognized CMV antigens specifically.

Notes on this clone: Its antigen remains unknown.

This chain connects TRBV27 to TRBJ2-5; D is unclear. The TCR sequence derives from a woman between 18 and 29 years old in good health and CMV-seronegative. Sample: PBMCs. The CDR3 here is CASSNRVSSAETQYF. The DNA of the CDR3 is TGTGCCAGCAGTAACCGGGTTAGTTCGGCAGAGACCCAGTACTTC.